Shown below are 32 T cell receptor beta chains from a single sample sequenced in a study of T cell responses to AZD1222 COVID-19 vaccine. The repertoire was sequenced with immunoSEQ multiplex PCR; TCRdb's copy has only in-frame clones and lacks some. The repertoire consists of 93,000 or so clones, with 91% occurring once and the leading ten covering 45% to 55%. The sequencing here drew on peripheral blood, taken on day 0 of AZD1222 vaccination. Source of these receptors: an adult in good health.

The genes are TRBV6-6 and TRBJ2-2, with D unresolved. Looked up from germline, CDR1 is MNHNY and CDR2 is SVGAGI (reference sequence). Between the trimmed V and J ends, which lost 5 bases and 4 bases, there was a span of 11 bases. CDR3 length: 14 residues. The CDR3 loop is CASSRDISTGELFF. In DNA, the CDR3 is TGTGCCAGCAGTAGAGACATCAGCACCGGGGAGCTGTTTTTT.

The chain employs TRBV5-1 and TRBJ2-2; the D gene is possibly TRBD2 (5 bases). CDR1 and CDR2 from the germline V gene are SGHRS and YFSETQ. V was pared by 4 bases and J by 2 bases, with 12 bases between. This CDR3 contains 15 residues. The CDR3 region has the DNA TGCGCCAGCAGCCCCTCTGGGAGAAACACCGGGGAGCTGTTTTTT. Translating gives CASSPSGRNTGELFF.

This chain links TRBV19 with TRBJ1-4; D is possibly TRBD1 (5 bases). Germline loops: CDR1 LNHDA, CDR2 SQIVND (reference sequence). This CDR3 is 15 amino acids long. Trimming removed 6 bases from V and 8 bases from J, with 19 bases in between. Written as DNA, the CDR3 is TGTGCCAGTAGGAAGAACGGGGGACTGAGGGAAAAACTGTTTTTT. It translates to CASRKNGGLREKLFF.

The chain links TRBV5-4 to TRBJ1-2, with a tentative D call TRBD1 (5 bases). This CDR3 comprises 15 residues. Germline V gene lookup returns CDR1 SGHNT and CDR2 YYREEE (reference sequence). Trimming took 6 bases from V and 4 from J, leaving 19 bases between them. The CDR3 sequence is CASNRAGRESYGYTF. For the CDR3, the DNA is TGTGCCAGCAACCGAGCTGGCAGGGAGTCCTATGGCTACACCTTC.

The CDR3 here is CASSSVGTVIYNEQFF. In nucleotides, the CDR3 is TGTGCCAGTAGTTCGGTCGGGACCGTGATCTACAATGAGCAGTTCTTC. This chain uses TRBV19 with TRBJ2-1; tentatively, D is TRBD1 or TRBD2 (5 bases each). V was shortened by 5 bases and J by 3 bases, with 17 bases between the two germline ends. In germline, CDR1 is LNHDA, CDR2 SQIVND (reference sequence). The CDR3 consists of 16 residues.

This chain joins TRBV19 and TRBJ2-1, with 7 bases matching TRBD2. The germline V gene has CDR1 LNHDA and CDR2 SQIVND (reference sequence). V shed 11 bases and J 4 bases; nucleotides not matched to a gene: 14. The CDR3 has 15 residues. As DNA, the CDR3 is TGTGCCTGCCAAAAGAGGGACTACCCTTACAATGAGCAGTTCTTC. This gives the protein CACQKRDYPYNEQFF.

The genes are TRBV5-1 and TRBJ2-5; D perhaps matches TRBD1 (6 bases). The CDR3 loop spans 14 amino acids. The germline V gene encodes CDR1 SGHRS and CDR2 YFSETQ. V lost 0 bases to trimming and J lost 5 bases, with 11 bases between them. The CDR3, as DNA: TGCGCCAGCAGCTTGGGGACAGCGAGGGAGACCCAGTACTTC. It yields the protein CASSLGTARETQYF.

This clone was seen a handful of times. The chain carries TRBV27 and TRBJ2-7; the D gene is possibly TRBD1 (8 bases). The germline V and J ends were trimmed by 6 bases and 3 bases, with 18 bases remaining between them. The CDR3 sequence is 15 residues long. Germline-derived CDR1 and CDR2 are MNHEY and SMNVEV (reference sequence). CDR3 residues: CASSERDRPFYEQYF. The CDR3 coding sequence is TGTGCCAGCAGCGAGCGGGACAGGCCCTTCTACGAGCAGTACTTC.

This clone has only a few counts. The chain links TRBV28 to TRBJ2-7, with 11 nucleotides matching TRBD1. The junction had 9 bases not matched to a gene; V was cut back by 6 bases and J by 5 bases. Per the germline V gene, CDR1 is MDHEN and CDR2 is SYDVKM. This CDR3 is built from 15 residues. The CDR3 loop is CASRSPGTGGDEQYF. The CDR3 DNA is TGTGCCAGCAGGAGCCCCGGGACAGGGGGGGACGAGCAGTACTTC.

This clone was detected once. The chain links TRBV3-1 (or the pseudogene TRBV3-2) to TRBJ2-2; weak D call: TRBD2 (6 bases). V dropped 5 bases and J dropped 3 bases, with 16 bases sitting between them. Germline CDR1 and CDR2: LGHDT and YNNKEL (reference sequence). CDR3 size: 16 residues. The CDR3 DNA follows: TGTGCCAGCAGCTCAAGGGACGGAGGGGACACCGGGGAGCTGTTTTTT. It yields the protein CASSSRDGGDTGELFF.

The chain couples TRBV5-4 to TRBJ2-7, with 8 positions matching TRBD2. Germline assignment: CDR1 SGHNT and CDR2 YYREEE (reference sequence). The CDR3 runs to 15 residues. V dropped 7 bases and J dropped 0; count of bases not matched to a gene: 9. The CDR3 here is CASSRGGRSSYEQYF. CDR3 coding DNA: TGTGCCAGCTCCCGGGGGGGCCGAAGCTCCTACGAGCAGTACTTC. The variable domain in full, completed from reference TRBV5-4 and TRBJ2-7, reads ETGVTQSPTHLIKTRGQQVTLRCSSQSGHNTVSWYQQALGQGPQFIFQYYREEENGRGNFPPRFSGLQFPNYSSELNVNALELDDSALYLCASSRGGRSSYEQYFGPGTRLTVT.

This clone was found once. The chain uses TRBV10-2 and TRBJ1-3, with D tentatively TRBD1 (6 bases). The CDR3 is 15 residues long. V was pared by 3 bases and J by 0 bases, with 9 bases between. CDR1 is WSHSY, CDR2 SAAADI, per germline. CDR3 region: CASSEQGGSGNTIYF. CDR3 sequence (DNA): TGCGCCAGCAGTGAACAGGGAGGCTCTGGAAACACCATATATTTT.

V and J are TRBV5-1 and TRBJ1-5; TRBD1 might be the D (5 bases). V lost 4 bases to trimming and J lost 2 bases, with 13 bases between them. CDR1 is SGHRS and CDR2 is YFSETQ in the germline V gene. The CDR3 length is 15 residues. Written as DNA, the CDR3 is TGCGCCAGCAGCCCCGGGGGAGGGGGCAATCAGCCCCAGCATTTT. Its translation: CASSPGGGGNQPQHF.

V is TRBV9 and J is TRBJ2-7, with unresolved D. CDR3 length: 14 amino acids. The V gene lost 4 bases and the J gene lost 3 bases, with 14 bases spanning the gap. Germline CDR1 is SGDLS and CDR2 is YYNGEE. The CDR3 protein is CASSPLSTSYEQYF. CDR3 coding DNA: TGTGCCAGCAGCCCCCTGTCGACGAGCTACGAGCAGTACTTC.

The chain has TRBV9 and TRBJ2-7, with 9 bases lining up with TRBD2. Germline CDR1 and CDR2: SGDLS and YYNGEE. This CDR3 has 16 residues. V trimming: 2 bases; J trimming: 2 bases; junction bases outside the gene matches: 8. The DNA for the CDR3 is TGTGCCAGCAGCGTGACGACTAGCGGATTTACCTACGAGCAGTACTTC. Its translation: CASSVTTSGFTYEQYF. Full variable domain (outside the CDR3, taken from reference TRBV9 and TRBJ2-7): DSGVTQTPKHLITATGQRVTLRCSPRSGDLSVYWYQQSLDQGLQFLIQYYNGEERAKGNILERFSAQQFPDLHSELNLSSLELGDSALYFCASSVTTSGFTYEQYFGPGTRLTVT.

V is TRBV29-1 and J is TRBJ2-3, with 11 bases lining up with TRBD2. The V gene's germline CDR1 is SQVTM and CDR2 ANQGSEA. This CDR3 is 14 amino acids long. Unmatched junction bases numbered 4, after V lost 6 bases and J lost 2 bases. CDR3 in amino acids: CSVVAGGTTDTQYF. CDR3 sequence (DNA): TGCAGCGTCGTAGCGGGAGGGACCACAGATACGCAGTATTTT.

J is TRBJ2-1 and V is TRBV6-5; maybe TRBD1 (6 bases). Germline values: CDR1 MNHEY, CDR2 SVGAGI. Deletions cut 7 bases from V and 3 bases from J, with 13 bases between. This CDR3 region has 14 residues. This CDR3 reads CASTRDNGYNEQFF. The DNA for the CDR3 is TGTGCCAGCACCCGGGACAACGGCTACAATGAGCAGTTCTTC.

V usage is TRBV6-5 and J usage is TRBJ1-2, with D perhaps TRBD1 (6 bases). The CDR3 is 15 residues long. Germline values: CDR1 MNHEY, CDR2 SVGAGI. Trimming took off 5 bases at V and 5 bases at J, with 18 bases between the two ends. The CDR3 protein is CASSPSTGPSYGYTF. The CDR3 region has the DNA TGTGCCAGCAGTCCATCGACAGGCCCCTCATATGGCTACACCTTC.

V and J are TRBV28 and TRBJ2-1, with a possible D match to TRBD1 (5 bases). The germline gives CDR1 MDHEN, CDR2 SYDVKM. Trimming removed 2 bases from V and 4 bases from J, with 12 bases in between. The CDR3 length is 15 residues. Here the CDR3 reads CASSLLGPPYNEQFF. DNA for the CDR3: TGTGCCAGCAGTTTACTGGGGCCCCCATACAATGAGCAGTTCTTC.

The chain uses TRBV5-1 and TRBJ2-7, with a tentative D call TRBD1 (6 bases). Between the trimmed V and J ends, which lost 0 bases and 3 bases, there was a span of 10 bases. Germline-derived CDR1 and CDR2 are SGHRS and YFSETQ. There are 14 residues in the CDR3. The CDR3 coding sequence is TGCGCCAGCAGCTTGGAAGCAGGGGACTACGAGCAGTACTTC. Translating it yields CASSLEAGDYEQYF.

The genes are TRBV21-1 and TRBJ2-7; the table's D gene call, TRBD2, was not cross checked with the DNA. TRBV21-1 constitutes a pseudogene. The CDR3 runs 17 residues. This CDR3 is CASNIKLPGGFSYEQYF. The CDR3 region has the DNA TGTGCCAGCAACATAAAGCTGCCGGGAGGGTTCTCCTACGAGCAGTACTTC.

This clone has only one observation. The CDR3 sequence: CASKGASYNEQFF. As DNA, the CDR3 is TGTGCCAGTAAAGGCGCTTCCTACAATGAGCAGTTCTTC. V and J are TRBV19 and TRBJ2-1; D is unclear. Germline lookup yields CDR1 LNHDA and CDR2 SQIVND (reference sequence). V shed 7 bases and J shed 1 base, with 8 bases lying between them. The CDR3 loop spans 13 amino acids.

This chain connects TRBV2 to TRBJ1-5; D is possibly TRBD1 (5 bases). The germline V and J ends were trimmed by 7 bases and 0 bases, with 10 bases remaining between them. The CDR3 runs 14 residues. Germline values: CDR1 SNHLY, CDR2 FYNNEI. In DNA form, the CDR3 reads TGTGCCAGCACAGGGCCGTATAGCAATCAGCCCCAGCATTTT. Encoded protein: CASTGPYSNQPQHF. Together with reference TRBV2 and TRBJ1-5, the CDR3 gives the full variable domain: EPEVTQTPSHQVTQMGQEVILRCVPISNHLYFYWYRQILGQKVEFLVSFYNNEISEKSEIFDDQFSVERPDGSNFTLKIRSTKLEDSAMYFCASTGPYSNQPQHFGDGTRLSIL.

The gene calls are TRBV27 and TRBJ2-1; 8 positions match TRBD1. There are 16 residues in the CDR3. Germline CDR1 is MNHEY and CDR2 is SMNVEV (reference sequence). Trimming at V came to 4 bases and at J to 0 bases, leaving 5 bases not matched to a gene. Here the CDR3 reads CASSSWTGSSYNEQFF. CDR3 bases: TGTGCCAGCAGTTCCTGGACAGGGAGCTCCTACAATGAGCAGTTCTTC.

The V gene is TRBV7-2, the J gene TRBJ1-2; D gene uncertain. The CDR3 runs 12 residues. Germline assignment: CDR1 SGHTA and CDR2 FQGNSA. V dropped 6 bases and J dropped 4 bases, with 9 bases sitting between them. The CDR3: CASRSRLYGYTF. The CDR3 coding sequence is TGTGCCAGCAGGAGCAGGCTCTATGGCTACACCTTC. The full variable domain, rest sourced from reference TRBV7-2 and TRBJ1-2, is GAGVSQSPSNKVTEKGKDVELRCDPISGHTALYWYRQSLGQGLEFLIYFQGNSAPDKSGLPSDRFSAERTGGSVSTLTIQRTQQEDSAVYLCASRSRLYGYTFGSGTRLTVV.

The chain recombines TRBV6-5 with TRBJ1-5; D might be TRBD1 (5 bases). V shed 6 bases and J shed 3 bases, with 12 bases lying between them. Germline values: CDR1 MNHEY, CDR2 SVGAGI. CDR3 length: 14 amino acids. Here the CDR3 DNA reads TGTGCCAGCAGGATAGGGGTTGACAATCAGCCCCAGCATTTT. Amino acid sequence: CASRIGVDNQPQHF.

V is TRBV13 and J is TRBJ2-2, with D unresolved. Per germline, CDR1 PRHDT and CDR2 FYEKMQ (reference sequence). Trimming took off 4 bases at V and 1 base at J, with 7 bases between the two ends. The CDR3 is 14 residues long. The CDR3 sequence is CASSSGRNTGELFF. Here the CDR3 DNA reads TGTGCCAGCAGCTCCGGGCGGAACACCGGGGAGCTGTTTTTT.

This sequence joins TRBV7-9 and TRBJ2-7; a possible D gene is TRBD1 (6 bases). The germline CDR1 and CDR2 sequences are SEHNR and FQNEAQ (reference sequence). Trimming took 4 bases from V and 3 from J, leaving 13 bases between them. The CDR3 totals 14 residues. Written as DNA, the CDR3 is TGTGCCAGCAGCTCGTGGGACACCCACTACGAGCAGTACTTC. It translates to CASSSWDTHYEQYF.

This clone was seen a handful of times. J is TRBJ1-6 and V is TRBV18, with a tentative D call TRBD1 (5 bases). The V end lost 1 base, the J end lost 9 bases, and 13 bases lay between the germline ends. CDR3 length equals 15 residues. Germline-derived CDR1 and CDR2 are KGHSH and LQKENI. CDR3 sequence (DNA): TGTGCCAGCTCACCACTGGGGCGAGAAAGTTCACCCCTCCACTTT. This gives the protein CASSPLGRESSPLHF.

This clone was recorded only once. V is TRBV27 and J is TRBJ2-3; TRBD1 matches at 8 bases. CDR1 and CDR2 from the germline V gene are MNHEY and SMNVEV (reference sequence). J lost 0 bases, V lost 5 bases, and 10 bases had no gene match. There are 17 residues in the CDR3. CDR3 DNA sequence: TGTGCCAGCAGTCTCGACGTCCAGGGGGCTAGCACAGATACGCAGTATTTT. This gives the protein CASSLDVQGASTDTQYF.

This clone was detected a few times. V usage is TRBV5-1 and J usage is TRBJ1-1; D remains ambiguous. The length of the CDR3 is 15 residues. Between the trimmed V and J ends, which lost 4 bases and 1 base, there was a span of 14 bases. Germline V gene sequence: CDR1 SGHRS, CDR2 YFSETQ. The CDR3, as DNA: TGCGCCAGCAGCCGAAGGACGGAAACGAACACTGAAGCTTTCTTT. As protein: CASSRRTETNTEAFF.

The J gene is TRBJ2-3, the V gene TRBV18; D could derive from TRBD1 or TRBD2 (7 bases each). The V end was cut by 6 bases, the J end by 2 bases, with 15 bases between. The CDR3 has 15 residues. Germline values: CDR1 KGHSH, CDR2 LQKENI. The CDR3 loop reads CASSPQGGATDTQYF. The CDR3 nucleotides read TGTGCCAGCTCTCCCCAGGGGGGGGCCACAGATACGCAGTATTTT.